The 7 T cell receptor beta chains in this list originate from one sample, sequenced in a study of T cells in Graves' hyperthyroidism and ophthalmopathy. RNA transcripts gave rise to amplified TCR beta CDR3 regions. TCR CDR3 underwent first-round RT-PCR with the HTBI primer set. TCRdb processed the multiplex PCR reads anew with MiXCR; each CDR3 protein has one entry. This table has approximately 700,000 distinct CDR3 sequences, over 15% appearing once. The sample was blood. These receptors all stem from a man aged 18 to 30 with Graves' hyperthyroidism.

V is TRBV10-3 and J is TRBJ1-5; D is ambiguous. The CDR3 runs 14 residues. The germline V gene has CDR1 ENHRY and CDR2 SYGVKD. Between the trimmed V and J ends, which lost 11 bases and 2 bases, there was a span of 16 bases. CDR3 DNA sequence: TGTGCCCTCCTGGCAACCCGTGGCAATCAGCCCCAGCATTTT. It translates to CALLATRGNQPQHF.

The chain joins TRBV20-1 to TRBJ1-5; TRBD1 agrees at 9 bases. The germline V gene has CDR1 DFQATT and CDR2 SNEGSKA (reference sequence). With V trimmed by 3 bases and J by 6 bases, 6 bases remained unmatched. CDR3 length: 14 residues. CDR3 coding DNA: TGCAGTGCTAGTGACAGGGGGAGAGGTCAGCCCCAGCATTTT. This translates into CSASDRGRGQPQHF.

This rearrangement joins TRBV4-1 to TRBJ2-3; the D is unclear. The CDR3 is made up of 17 amino acids. V lost 1 base, J lost 6 bases, and 20 bases lay in between. Per the germline V gene, CDR1 is MGHRA and CDR2 is YSYEKL. The CDR3 loop reads CASSQGEGVSGQDTQYF. The CDR3 bases are TGCGCCAGCAGCCAAGGGGAAGGAGTCTCGGGCCAGGATACGCAGTATTTT.

The chain has TRBV24-1 and TRBJ2-5; 9 bases are shared with TRBD1. V was pared by 7 bases and J by 3 bases, with 2 bases of the junction left unmatched. Germline loops: CDR1 KGHDR, CDR2 SFDVKD. The CDR3 is 13 residues long. The chain's CDR3 is CATSGQGKETQYF. The CDR3 DNA follows: TGTGCCACCAGCGGACAGGGGAAAGAGACCCAGTACTTC.

A few counts support this clonotype. In nucleotides, the CDR3 is TGTGCCAGCAGGCCGACAGCGAACACCGGGGAGCTGTTTTTT. Protein product: CASRPTANTGELFF. The V call is TRBV28, the J call TRBJ2-2; TRBD1 might be the D (5 bases). V was pared by 6 bases and J by 0 bases, with 8 bases between. The CDR3 is 14 residues long. Germline V gene sequence: CDR1 MDHEN, CDR2 SYDVKM.

This clonotype appeared a few times. The rearrangement links TRBV12-3 or TRBV12-4 to TRBJ2-2; 15 positions agree with TRBD2. This CDR3 region has 17 residues. The trim removed 6 bases at V and 4 bases at J, leaving 6 bases unmatched. The CDR3 is CASSGTSGRKSTGELFF. For the CDR3, the DNA is TGTGCCAGCAGCGGGACTAGCGGGAGGAAGAGCACCGGGGAGCTGTTTTTT.

The chain links TRBV20-1 to TRBJ1-2; D is ambiguous. This CDR3 spans 12 amino acids. With 2 bases removed from V and 4 bases from J, the gap between germline ends came to 8 bases. The V gene's germline CDR1 is DFQATT and CDR2 SNEGSKA (reference sequence). The CDR3 DNA reads as TGCAGTGCTAGAAGACGAGGCTATGGCTACACCTTC. It translates to CSARRRGYGYTF.